This passage covers 11 T cell receptor beta chains from one sample sequenced in a study of blood T cells in healthy people across ages. PCR was performed a second time for about 6 to 11 cycles using a sample-barcoded 5' primer and a J-beta primer mix. MiXCR, run by TCRdb on the 5' RACE reads, gives a single entry per CDR3 protein. The sample gives hundreds of thousands of distinct CDR3 sequences, around 68% of which show up once; around a quarter is in the top ten. The sample comprised blood. The receptor set was obtained from a man between 25 and 39 years old in good health.

This clonotype came up a few times. The V gene is TRBV4-3, the J gene TRBJ2-7, with unresolved D. The V gene lost 1 base and the J gene lost 2 bases, with 9 bases spanning the gap. CDR1 and CDR2 from the germline V gene are LGHNA and YSLEER. The CDR3 runs to 14 residues. CDR3 coding DNA: TGCGCCAGCAGCCAAGGACGATCTACCTACGAGCAGTACTTC. Translation gives CASSQGRSTYEQYF.

This chain connects TRBV12-3 or TRBV12-4 to TRBJ2-1; TRBD2 aligns across 7 bases. This CDR3 is 12 amino acids long. The V segment lost 3 bases and the J segment 10 bases; nucleotides outside the gene matches: 3. CDR3 region: CASSFIGREQFF. The CDR3 DNA sequence: TGTGCCAGCAGTTTCATCGGGAGGGAGCAGTTCTTC.

This clonotype was detected only a few times. This chain connects TRBV5-1 to TRBJ2-1; 11 bases match TRBD2. Trimming at V came to 4 bases and at J to 4 bases, leaving 10 bases not matched to a gene. In germline, CDR1 is SGHRS, CDR2 YFSETQ. This CDR3 is 17 amino acids long. The CDR3 nucleotides are TGCGCCAGCAGCCCCTATACCGGGACTAGCGGATACAATGAGCAGTTCTTC. Protein product: CASSPYTGTSGYNEQFF.

In its sample, this clonotype was seen a few times. The rearrangement uses TRBV28 and TRBJ1-2, with TRBD1 matching over 8 bases. This CDR3 region has 14 residues. After removal of 6 bases from V and 3 bases from J, the junction contained 6 bases not matched to a gene. The germline gives CDR1 MDHEN, CDR2 SYDVKM. Written as DNA, the CDR3 is TGTGCCAGCAGCCGGACAGGGCCCGACTATGGCTACACCTTC. Translation: CASSRTGPDYGYTF.

V is TRBV21-1 and J is TRBJ2-4; the table's D call of TRBD1 was not tested on the DNA. The J call may be in error: the DNA end matches TRBJ2-7 better. TRBV21-1 is tagged as a pseudogene. The CDR3 runs 14 residues. As DNA, the CDR3 is TGTGCCAGCAGCCTTCGGACAGGGCTAAGCGAGCAGTACTTC. Amino acid sequence: CASSLRTGLSEQYF.

The chain is built from TRBV7-9 and TRBJ2-7; 8 bases match TRBD2. The V and J ends lost 2 bases and 0 bases, in that order; junction bases with no gene match: 3. Germline CDR1 and CDR2: SEHNR and FQNEAQ (reference sequence). The CDR3 sequence is 15 residues long. CDR3 region: CASSLCSGSSYEQYF. The CDR3 bases are TGTGCCAGCAGCTTATGCAGCGGGAGCTCCTACGAGCAGTACTTC.

CDR3 in amino acids: CSADRRGQGSYEQYF. The DNA for the CDR3 is TGCAGTGCTGACCGGCGAGGGCAGGGCTCCTACGAGCAGTACTTC. The V and J genes are TRBV20-1 and TRBJ2-7; the D call may be TRBD1 or TRBD2 (5 bases each). The CDR3 has 15 residues. V shed 5 bases and J shed 0 bases, with 17 bases lying between them. CDR1 and CDR2 (germline): DFQATT, SNEGSKA (reference sequence).

The V call is TRBV9, the J call TRBJ2-1; maybe TRBD2 (6 bases). Per the germline V gene, CDR1 is SGDLS and CDR2 is YYNGEE. V was trimmed by 6 bases and J by 6 bases, leaving 16 bases between them. The CDR3 covers 14 residues. The CDR3 region has the DNA TGTGCCAGCACCATAAGCGGGCTCCCCAATGAGCAGTTCTTC. This encodes CASTISGLPNEQFF.

This chain uses TRBV9 with TRBJ2-1; the D gene is possibly TRBD2 (6 bases). The CDR3 runs to 15 residues. The germline V gene has CDR1 SGDLS and CDR2 YYNGEE. Trimming left V 6 bases short and J 7 bases short, with 20 bases between. Here the CDR3 reads CASNQGGGGINEQFF. In DNA form, the CDR3 reads TGTGCCAGCAATCAGGGAGGTGGAGGAATTAATGAGCAGTTCTTC.

The V and J genes are TRBV4-3 and TRBJ2-6, with D possibly matching TRBD1 (5 bases). V was clipped by 0 bases and J by 2 bases, with 11 bases between them. The germline CDR1 and CDR2 sequences are LGHNA and YSLEER. The length of the CDR3 is 17 residues. The CDR3 region has the DNA TGCGCCAGCAGCCAAGATCATCCCAGGGCTGGGGCCAACGTCCTGACTTTC. Translated, it gives CASSQDHPRAGANVLTF.

The rearrangement joins TRBV12-3 or TRBV12-4 to TRBJ1-1; D ambiguous. The ends were cut back, 3 bases at V and 0 bases at J, with 11 bases in the middle. The CDR3 has 15 amino acids. The CDR3 loop is CASSLLGNMNTEAFF. CDR3 DNA sequence: TGTGCCAGCAGTTTGTTAGGGAACATGAACACTGAAGCTTTCTTT.